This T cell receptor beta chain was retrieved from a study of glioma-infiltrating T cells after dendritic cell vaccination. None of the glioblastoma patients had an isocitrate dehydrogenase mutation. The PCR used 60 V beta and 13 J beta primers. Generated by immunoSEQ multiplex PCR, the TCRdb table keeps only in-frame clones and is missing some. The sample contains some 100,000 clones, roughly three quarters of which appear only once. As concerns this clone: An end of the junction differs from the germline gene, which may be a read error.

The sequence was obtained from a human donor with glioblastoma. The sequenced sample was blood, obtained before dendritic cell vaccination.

The CDR3 sequence: CASSFPTALQDF. The CDR3 coding sequence is TGTGCCAGCAGCTTTCCTACCGCGCTACAGGACTTC. The chain links TRBV7-9 to TRBJ2-5; a weak D match, TRBD1 (5 bases). The CDR3 runs 12 residues. Germline CDR1 is SEHNR and CDR2 is FQNEAQ (reference sequence).